These 17 T cell receptor beta chains originate from one sample sequenced in a study of cytomegalovirus exposure and HLA in healthy donors. The PCR employed 60 Vbeta primers together with 13 Jbeta primers. Assay: immunoSEQ multiplex PCR; the TCRdb copy retains only in-frame clones and omits some. The sample lists roughly 97,000 clones; around 72% were seen once. Input material: PBMCs. All receptors come from a man in his forties in good health and CMV-seronegative.

The chain has TRBV5-6 and TRBJ2-3, with TRBD1 as a possible D gene (5 bases). The germline V and J ends were trimmed by 5 bases and 5 bases, with 18 bases remaining between them. The CDR3 covers 15 residues. Germline V lookup: CDR1 SGHDT, CDR2 YYEEEE. This chain's CDR3 is CASSRRQTWGDTQYF. The DNA of the CDR3 is TGTGCCAGCAGTCGCCGACAGACGTGGGGAGATACGCAGTATTTT.

The CDR3 bases are TGTGCCAGCAGGCCCGGAGGGGCGAACACCATATATTTT. The encoded protein is CASRPGGANTIYF. The chain links TRBV6-1 to TRBJ1-3; tentative D call: TRBD1 (5 bases). CDR3 length: 13 residues. Per the germline V gene, CDR1 is MNHNS and CDR2 is SASEGT. Between the trimmed V and J ends, which lost 6 bases and 7 bases, there was a span of 13 bases.

This rearrangement joins TRBV12-5 to TRBJ2-7, with D perhaps TRBD1 (6 bases). Germline CDR1 LGHNT, CDR2 FRNRAP. CDR3 length: 14 residues. V lost 4 bases and J lost 6, with 16 bases in between. The CDR3 DNA sequence: TGTGCTAGTGGTTCAGACGACAGGCCTACCGAGCAGTACTTC. This codes for CASGSDDRPTEQYF.

This clone occurred once. The chain is built from TRBV6-5 and TRBJ2-7; D is perhaps TRBD1 (6 bases). CDR1 is MNHEY, CDR2 SVGAGI, per germline. Trimming shortened V by 0 bases and J by 0 bases, and 12 bases separated the two germline ends. There are 16 residues in the CDR3. CDR3 bases: TGTGCCAGCAGTTACTCGATACAGGGCAGCTCCTACGAGCAGTACTTC. Its translation: CASSYSIQGSSYEQYF.

This sequence joins TRBV7-2 and TRBJ2-7; D may be TRBD2 (7 bases). This CDR3 has 15 residues. V dropped 4 bases and J dropped 6 bases, with 19 bases sitting between them. Germline V lookup: CDR1 SGHTA, CDR2 FQGNSA. The CDR3 region is CASSYSGGGASEQYF. In DNA, the CDR3 is TGTGCCAGCAGCTACTCCGGTGGGGGGGCAAGCGAGCAGTACTTC.

The chain carries TRBV7-9 and TRBJ2-5; 8 bases agree with TRBD1. The CDR3 contains 15 residues. The trim removed 1 base at V and 5 bases at J, leaving 6 bases unmatched. Germline assignment: CDR1 SEHNR and CDR2 FQNEAQ (reference sequence). CDR3 nucleotide sequence: TGTGCCAGCAGCTTAGGTCAGGGGGCTTGGGAGACCCAGTACTTC. Its protein is CASSLGQGAWETQYF.

This chain uses TRBV5-6 with TRBJ1-2; D is perhaps TRBD1 (6 bases). Trimming removed 0 bases from V and 4 bases from J, with 19 bases in between. The CDR3 length is 17 residues. Germline V gene data show CDR1 as SGHDT and CDR2 as YYEEEE. CDR3 loop: CASSLGYRVWLGYGYTF. For the CDR3, the DNA is TGTGCCAGCAGCTTGGGGTACAGGGTTTGGCTAGGCTATGGCTACACCTTC.

This clone was observed a single time. This may arise from a read error, as a much more abundant clone is one base away. This chain joins TRBV5-6 and TRBJ2-7, with D maybe TRBD1 (6 bases). V gave up 0 bases and J gave up 3 bases, with 7 bases separating them. This CDR3 region has 13 residues. Germline CDR1 SGHDT, CDR2 YYEEEE. The CDR3 loop is CASSLGQVYEQYF. For the CDR3, the DNA is TGTGCCAGCAGCTTGGGACAGGTCTACGAGCAGTACTTC.

The chain links TRBV7-8 to TRBJ1-1; D remains unclear. The V end was cut by 5 bases, the J end by 7 bases, with 14 bases between. CDR3 size: 13 residues. The germline V gene encodes CDR1 SGHVS and CDR2 FQNEAQ. The CDR3 sequence is CASSPRWADEAFF. The CDR3 DNA follows: TGTGCCAGCAGCCCCCGGTGGGCAGATGAAGCTTTCTTT.

The CDR3 DNA sequence: TGCAGCGTTGAATCCGACAGGACCCTCACAGATACGCAGTATTTT. It is translated as CSVESDRTLTDTQYF. The chain couples TRBV29-1 to TRBJ2-3; a possible D gene is TRBD1 (6 bases). V lost 2 bases, J lost 2 bases, and 14 bases lay in between. CDR1 is SQVTM, CDR2 ANQGSEA, per germline. This CDR3 has 15 residues.

This clone was detected only a few times. This chain connects TRBV6-1 to TRBJ2-1, with D tentatively TRBD2 (5 bases). The germline V and J ends were trimmed by 2 bases and 1 base, with 6 bases remaining between them. This CDR3 is 14 amino acids long. Per germline, CDR1 MNHNS and CDR2 SASEGT. CDR3: CASSEWRSYNEQFF. The CDR3, as DNA: TGTGCCAGCAGTGAATGGAGGTCCTACAATGAGCAGTTCTTC.

The chain combines TRBV10-3 with TRBJ2-2; TRBD1 matches at 9 bases. The CDR3 length is 16 residues. With V trimmed by 5 bases and J by 5 bases, 9 bases remained unmatched. The V gene's germline CDR1 is ENHRY and CDR2 SYGVKD. The CDR3 DNA follows: TGTGCCATCAGTTCCACACCGGGACAGGGTACCGGGGAGCTGTTTTTT. Protein: CAISSTPGQGTGELFF.

This clone was counted a few times. The V call is TRBV25-1, the J call TRBJ2-3; D uncertain. The CDR3 consists of 14 residues. Germline lookup yields CDR1 MGHDK and CDR2 SYGVNS. Trimming removed 3 bases from V and 2 bases from J, with 9 bases in between. In DNA form, the CDR3 reads TGTGCCAGCAGTGACTACTCACCCACAGATACGCAGTATTTT. It encodes CASSDYSPTDTQYF.

The V call is TRBV2, the J call TRBJ2-5, with D possibly being TRBD1 (5 bases). The CDR3 contains 11 residues. Germline lookup yields CDR1 SNHLY and CDR2 FYNNEI. Trimming shortened V by 11 bases and J by 3 bases, and 10 bases separated the two germline ends. The CDR3 sequence is CASTREETQYF. Written as DNA, the CDR3 is TGTGCCTCCACCAGGGAAGAGACCCAGTACTTC.

The chain links TRBV7-6 to TRBJ2-4; 11 nucleotides match TRBD1. CDR1 is SGHVS, CDR2 FNYEAQ, per germline. V lost 5 bases to trimming and J lost 6 bases; unmatched junction nucleotides: 6. CDR3 length: 15 residues. The CDR3 DNA reads TGTGCCAGCAGCCGCCGGACAGGGGGCTTAAACATTCAGTACTTC. Encoded protein: CASSRRTGGLNIQYF.

CDR3 coding DNA: TGCGCCAGCAGCTCACTGGGGACAGGGACCGAGCAGTACTTC. It translates to CASSSLGTGTEQYF. This chain links TRBV5-1 with TRBJ2-7; 9 nucleotides align to TRBD1. The CDR3 runs to 14 residues. J was trimmed by 6 bases and V by 3 bases; bases with no gene match: 7. Germline V lookup: CDR1 SGHRS, CDR2 YFSETQ.

The rearrangement links TRBV6-4 to TRBJ2-3; a possible D gene is TRBD2 (5 bases). The ends were cut back, 6 bases at V and 1 base at J, with 11 bases in the middle. The CDR3 length is 14 residues. Germline V lookup: CDR1 MRHNA, CDR2 SNTAGT. The CDR3 protein is CASSLAGGTDTQYF. For the CDR3, the DNA is TGTGCCAGCAGCCTAGCTGGAGGCACAGATACGCAGTATTTT.